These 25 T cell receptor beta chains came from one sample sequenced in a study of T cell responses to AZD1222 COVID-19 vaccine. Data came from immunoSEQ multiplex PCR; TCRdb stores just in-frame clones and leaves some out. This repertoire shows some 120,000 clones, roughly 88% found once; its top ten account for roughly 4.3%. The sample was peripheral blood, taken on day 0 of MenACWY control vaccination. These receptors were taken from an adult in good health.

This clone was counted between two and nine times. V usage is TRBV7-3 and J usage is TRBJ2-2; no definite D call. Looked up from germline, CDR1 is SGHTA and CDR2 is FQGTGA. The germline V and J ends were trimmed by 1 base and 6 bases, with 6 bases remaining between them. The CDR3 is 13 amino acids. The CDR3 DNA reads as TGTGCCAGCAGCTTAATAGGCTCCGGGGAGCTGTTTTTT. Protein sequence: CASSLIGSGELFF.

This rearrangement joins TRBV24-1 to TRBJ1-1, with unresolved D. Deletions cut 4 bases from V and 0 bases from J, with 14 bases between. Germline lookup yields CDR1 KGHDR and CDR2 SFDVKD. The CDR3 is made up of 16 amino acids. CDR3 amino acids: CATSEGPGRMNTEAFF. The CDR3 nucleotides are TGTGCCACCAGTGAAGGTCCTGGACGGATGAACACTGAAGCTTTCTTT.

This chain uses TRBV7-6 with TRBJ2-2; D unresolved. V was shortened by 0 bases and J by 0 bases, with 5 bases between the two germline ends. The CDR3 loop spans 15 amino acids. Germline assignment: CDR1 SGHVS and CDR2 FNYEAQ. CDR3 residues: CASSLAPSNTGELFF. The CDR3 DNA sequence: TGTGCCAGCAGCTTAGCTCCGTCGAACACCGGGGAGCTGTTTTTT.

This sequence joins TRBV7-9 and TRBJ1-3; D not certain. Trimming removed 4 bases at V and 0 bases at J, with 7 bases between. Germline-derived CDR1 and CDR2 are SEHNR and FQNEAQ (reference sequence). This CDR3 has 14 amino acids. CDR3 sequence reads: CASSSRNSGNTIYF. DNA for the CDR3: TGTGCCAGCAGCTCCAGGAACTCTGGAAACACCATATATTTT.

Written as DNA, the CDR3 is TGTGCCAGCTCTCTCGAGGGGTCCAGGGCAAGGACTGAAGCTTTCTTT. Translation gives CASSLEGSRARTEAFF. V gene TRBV18 combines with J gene TRBJ1-1, with D perhaps matching TRBD1 (5 bases). This CDR3 is built from 16 residues. Germline-derived CDR1 and CDR2 are KGHSH and LQKENI. V lost 6 bases to trimming and J lost 5 bases, with 22 bases between them. Combining the CDR3 with reference TRBV18 and TRBJ1-1 gives the whole variable domain NAGVMQNPRHLVRRRGQEARLRCSPMKGHSHVYWYRQLPEEGLKFMVYLQKENIIDESGMPKERFSAEFPKEGPSILRIQQVVRGDSAAYFCASSLEGSRARTEAFFGQGTRLTVV.

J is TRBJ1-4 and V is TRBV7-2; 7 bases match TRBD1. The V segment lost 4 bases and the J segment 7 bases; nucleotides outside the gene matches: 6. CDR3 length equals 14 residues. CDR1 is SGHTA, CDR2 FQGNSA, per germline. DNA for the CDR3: TGTGCCAGCAGCTCACAGGGGCTTGGTGAAAAACTGTTTTTT. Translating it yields CASSSQGLGEKLFF.

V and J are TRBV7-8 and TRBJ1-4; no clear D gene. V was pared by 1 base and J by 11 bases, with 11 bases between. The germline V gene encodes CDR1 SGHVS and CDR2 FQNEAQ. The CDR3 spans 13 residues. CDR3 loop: CASSLESADKLFF. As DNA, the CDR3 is TGTGCCAGCAGCTTAGAGTCGGCAGACAAACTGTTTTTT.

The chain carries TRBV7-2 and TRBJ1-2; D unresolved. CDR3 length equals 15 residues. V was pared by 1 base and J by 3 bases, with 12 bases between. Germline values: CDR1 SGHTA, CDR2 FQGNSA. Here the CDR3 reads CASSLVSGVDYGYTF. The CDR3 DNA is TGTGCCAGCAGCTTAGTTTCCGGGGTCGACTATGGCTACACCTTC.

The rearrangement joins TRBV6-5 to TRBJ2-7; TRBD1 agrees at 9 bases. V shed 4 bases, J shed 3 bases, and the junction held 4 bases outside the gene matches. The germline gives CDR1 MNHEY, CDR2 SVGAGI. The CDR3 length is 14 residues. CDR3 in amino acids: CASSSGQGFYEQYF. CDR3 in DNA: TGTGCCAGCAGTTCGGGACAGGGCTTCTACGAGCAGTACTTC.

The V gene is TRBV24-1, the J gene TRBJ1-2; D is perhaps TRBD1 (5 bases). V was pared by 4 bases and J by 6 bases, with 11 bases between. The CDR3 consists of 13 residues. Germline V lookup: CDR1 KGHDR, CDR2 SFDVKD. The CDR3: CATSDAGRDGYTF. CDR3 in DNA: TGTGCCACCAGTGACGCAGGGCGGGATGGCTACACCTTC.

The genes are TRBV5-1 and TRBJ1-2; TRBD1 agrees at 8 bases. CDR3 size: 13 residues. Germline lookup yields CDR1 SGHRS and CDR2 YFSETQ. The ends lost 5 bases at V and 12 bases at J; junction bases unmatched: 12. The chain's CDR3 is CASRIQQGVPHTF. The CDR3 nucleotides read TGCGCCAGCAGGATCCAACAGGGGGTGCCCCACACCTTC. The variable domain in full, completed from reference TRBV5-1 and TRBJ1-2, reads KAGVTQTPRYLIKTRGQQVTLSCSPISGHRSVSWYQQTPGQGLQFLFEYFSETQRNKGNFPGRFSGRQFSNSRSEMNVSTLELGDSALYLCASRIQQGVPHTFGSGTRLTVV.

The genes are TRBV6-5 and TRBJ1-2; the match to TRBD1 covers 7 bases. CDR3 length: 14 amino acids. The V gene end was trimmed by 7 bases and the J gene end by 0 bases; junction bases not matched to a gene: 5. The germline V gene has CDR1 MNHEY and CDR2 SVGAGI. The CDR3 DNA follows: TGTGCCAGCACTTCGGGACAGACTAACTATGGCTACACCTTC. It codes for CASTSGQTNYGYTF.

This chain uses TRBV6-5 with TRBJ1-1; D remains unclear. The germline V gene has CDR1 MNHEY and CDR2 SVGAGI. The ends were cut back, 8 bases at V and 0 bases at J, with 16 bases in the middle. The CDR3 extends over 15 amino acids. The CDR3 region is CASRRGGVMNTEAFF. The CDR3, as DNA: TGTGCCAGCCGTCGCGGAGGAGTAATGAACACTGAAGCTTTCTTT.

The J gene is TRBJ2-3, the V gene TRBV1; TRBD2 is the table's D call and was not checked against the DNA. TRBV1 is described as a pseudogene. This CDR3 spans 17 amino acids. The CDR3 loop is CTSSQDRLAASTDTQYF. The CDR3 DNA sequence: TGCACCAGCAGCCAAGATAGACTAGCTGCTAGCACAGATACGCAGTATTTT.

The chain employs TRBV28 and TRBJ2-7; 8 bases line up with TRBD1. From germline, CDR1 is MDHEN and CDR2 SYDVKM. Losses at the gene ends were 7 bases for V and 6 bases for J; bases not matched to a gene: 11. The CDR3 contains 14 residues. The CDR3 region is CASNQNQGAGEQYF. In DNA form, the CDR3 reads TGTGCCAGCAATCAGAATCAGGGGGCCGGCGAGCAGTACTTC. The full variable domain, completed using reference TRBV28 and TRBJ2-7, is DVKVTQSSRYLVKRTGEKVFLECVQDMDHENMFWYRQDPGLGLRLIYFSYDVKMKEKGDIPEGYSVSREKKERFSLILESASTNQTSMYLCASNQNQGAGEQYFGPGTRLTVT.

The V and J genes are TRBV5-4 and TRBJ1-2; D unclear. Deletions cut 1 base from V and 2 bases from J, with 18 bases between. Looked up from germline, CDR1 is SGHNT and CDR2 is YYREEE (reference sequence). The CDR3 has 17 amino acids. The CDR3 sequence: CASSLSVTPSLNYGYTF. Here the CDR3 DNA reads TGTGCCAGCAGCTTGTCGGTGACACCAAGTTTAAACTATGGCTACACCTTC.

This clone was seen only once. The chain's CDR3 is CASFRTGFGNTIYF. As DNA, the CDR3 is TGTGCCAGCTTCAGGACAGGGTTTGGAAACACCATATATTTT. The chain is built from TRBV2 and TRBJ1-3, with 8 bases fitting TRBD1. The junction had 6 bases not matched to a gene; V was cut back by 8 bases and J by 3 bases. Germline CDR1 and CDR2: SNHLY and FYNNEI. The CDR3 has 14 residues.

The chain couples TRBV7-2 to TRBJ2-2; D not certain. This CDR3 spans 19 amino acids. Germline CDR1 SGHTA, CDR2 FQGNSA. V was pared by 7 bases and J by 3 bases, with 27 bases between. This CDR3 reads CASNLEKEAVPSDTGELFF. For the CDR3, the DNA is TGTGCCAGCAACCTCGAGAAGGAAGCCGTGCCATCGGACACCGGGGAGCTGTTTTTT.

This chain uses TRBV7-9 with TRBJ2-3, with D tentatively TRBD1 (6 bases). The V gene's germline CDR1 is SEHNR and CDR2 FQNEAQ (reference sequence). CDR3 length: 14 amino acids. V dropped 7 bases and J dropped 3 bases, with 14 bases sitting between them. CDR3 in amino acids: CASTPFRGTDTQYF. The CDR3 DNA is TGTGCCAGCACTCCCTTTAGGGGGACAGATACGCAGTATTTT.

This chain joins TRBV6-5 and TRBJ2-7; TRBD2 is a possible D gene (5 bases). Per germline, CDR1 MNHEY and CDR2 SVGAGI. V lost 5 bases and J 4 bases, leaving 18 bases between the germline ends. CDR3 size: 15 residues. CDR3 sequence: CASSPTGGLGYEQYF. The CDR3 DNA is TGTGCCAGCAGTCCTACCGGCGGGTTAGGGTACGAGCAGTACTTC.

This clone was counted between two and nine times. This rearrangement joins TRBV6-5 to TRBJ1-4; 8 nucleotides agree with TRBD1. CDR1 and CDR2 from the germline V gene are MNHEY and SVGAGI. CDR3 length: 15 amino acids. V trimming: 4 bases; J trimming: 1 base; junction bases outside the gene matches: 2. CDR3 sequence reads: CASSLTGGTNEKLFF. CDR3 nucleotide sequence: TGTGCCAGCAGTTTAACAGGGGGAACTAATGAAAAACTGTTTTTT.

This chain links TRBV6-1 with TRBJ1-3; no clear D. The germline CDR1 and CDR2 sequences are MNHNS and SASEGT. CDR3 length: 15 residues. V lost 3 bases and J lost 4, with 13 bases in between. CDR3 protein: CASSEDLRPGNTIYF. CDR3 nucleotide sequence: TGTGCCAGCAGTGAGGACCTCAGGCCGGGAAACACCATATATTTT.

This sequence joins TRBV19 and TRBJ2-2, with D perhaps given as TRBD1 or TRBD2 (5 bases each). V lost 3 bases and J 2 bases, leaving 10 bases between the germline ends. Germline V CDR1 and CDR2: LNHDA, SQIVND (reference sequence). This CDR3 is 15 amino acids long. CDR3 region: CASSIAGANTGELFF. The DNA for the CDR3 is TGTGCCAGTAGTATCGCCGGGGCTAACACCGGGGAGCTGTTTTTT.

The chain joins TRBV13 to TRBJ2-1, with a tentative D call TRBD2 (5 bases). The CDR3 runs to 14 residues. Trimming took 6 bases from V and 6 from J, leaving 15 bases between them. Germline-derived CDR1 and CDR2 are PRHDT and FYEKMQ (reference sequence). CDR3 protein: CASSFVGGGNEQFF. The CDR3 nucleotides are TGTGCCAGCAGTTTCGTTGGAGGCGGCAATGAGCAGTTCTTC.

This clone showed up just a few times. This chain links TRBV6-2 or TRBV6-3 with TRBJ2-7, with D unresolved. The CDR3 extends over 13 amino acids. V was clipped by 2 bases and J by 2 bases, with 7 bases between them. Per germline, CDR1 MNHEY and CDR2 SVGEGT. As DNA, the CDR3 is TGTGCCAGCAGTTACGGTTTTACCTACGAGCAGTACTTC. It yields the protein CASSYGFTYEQYF.